These 32 T cell receptor beta chains share one sample of origin, sequenced in a study of human thymus T cells. The study used thymus tissue resected during corrective heart surgery. This table comes from immunoSEQ multiplex PCR, and its TCRdb copy is limited to in-frame clones, with some not included. The sample gives around 70,000 clones, approximately 95% of which show up once; about 0.03% is in the top ten. The material sequenced was thymus tissue. Every receptor here comes from a girl in the first two years of life with a congenital heart defect but otherwise immunologically healthy.

The chain combines TRBV5-6 with TRBJ1-2; D not certain. Germline values: CDR1 SGHDT, CDR2 YYEEEE. CDR3 length: 15 amino acids. V was cut by 5 bases and J by 3 bases, with 17 bases left in between. This CDR3 reads CASSLSRPKDYGYTF. DNA of the CDR3: TGTGCCAGCAGTCTTTCGAGACCCAAGGACTATGGCTACACCTTC.

The genes are TRBV7-6 and TRBJ1-1; D might be TRBD1 (6 bases). Germline V gene sequence: CDR1 SGHVS, CDR2 FNYEAQ. The CDR3 runs 16 residues. V was trimmed by 4 bases and J by 7 bases, leaving 22 bases between them. DNA for the CDR3: TGTGCCAGCAGCTCAGGAATCGGACAGATAGCGGATGAAGCTTTCTTT. It codes for CASSSGIGQIADEAFF.

The chain is built from TRBV30 and TRBJ1-1; 8 bases are shared with TRBD1. Trimming at V came to 1 base and at J to 8 bases, leaving 12 bases not matched to a gene. CDR1 and CDR2 (germline): GTSNPN, SVGIG (reference sequence). The CDR3 extends over 15 amino acids. CDR3 DNA: TGTGCCTGGAGTGGGGACAGGTGGGGTTTGCTCGAAGCTTTCTTT. Its protein product is CAWSGDRWGLLEAFF.

V gene TRBV29-1 combines with J gene TRBJ2-3; 8 nucleotides match TRBD2. V trimming: 3 bases; J trimming: 4 bases; junction bases outside the gene matches: 6. Germline CDR1 and CDR2: SQVTM and ANQGSEA. The CDR3 contains 14 residues. The CDR3, as DNA: TGCAGCGTTGAGAGCGGGAGCGGCCCAGATACGCAGTATTTT. Protein product: CSVESGSGPDTQYF.

This clone was seen a single time. The chain uses TRBV5-1 and TRBJ2-7; perhaps TRBD2 as D (5 bases). The V and J ends lost 0 bases and 4 bases respectively, with 14 bases between them. The CDR3 runs 15 residues. Germline assignment: CDR1 SGHRS and CDR2 YFSETQ. The CDR3: CASSLVSEVRYEQYF. The DNA of the CDR3 is TGCGCCAGCAGCTTGGTGTCGGAGGTCCGATACGAGCAGTACTTC.

The V and J genes are TRBV4-3 and TRBJ2-7; the D call may be TRBD1 or TRBD2 (5 bases each). Germline V gene data show CDR1 as LGHNA and CDR2 as YSLEER. The CDR3 extends over 20 amino acids. The V gene lost 0 bases and the J gene lost 4 bases, with 28 bases spanning the gap. The chain's CDR3 is CASSQDPQGENRKEVYEQYF. Here the CDR3 DNA reads TGCGCCAGCAGCCAAGACCCCCAAGGGGAGAACAGAAAGGAGGTTTACGAGCAGTACTTC.

The chain combines TRBV2 with TRBJ2-1, with D unclear. CDR1 and CDR2 (germline): SNHLY, FYNNEI. This CDR3 region has 12 residues. Trimming stripped 4 bases from V and 6 bases from J, with 7 bases between. The CDR3 is CASSATGNEQFF. In nucleotides, the CDR3 is TGTGCCAGCAGTGCGACTGGCAATGAGCAGTTCTTC.

The chain recombines TRBV27 with TRBJ2-7; 8 bases fit TRBD1. The CDR3 loop spans 17 amino acids. Looked up from germline, CDR1 is MNHEY and CDR2 is SMNVEV (reference sequence). Germline trimming cut 2 bases from V and 0 bases from J; bases unmatched to any gene: 9. CDR3: CASSLSWTGRSSYEQYF. In nucleotides, the CDR3 is TGTGCCAGCAGTTTAAGCTGGACAGGGAGGAGCTCCTACGAGCAGTACTTC.

This clone was found once. The chain links TRBV19 to TRBJ2-1; TRBD1 matches 7 bases. The CDR3 is 16 amino acids. The V gene's germline CDR1 is LNHDA and CDR2 SQIVND (reference sequence). J gave up 5 bases and V 7 bases, and 14 bases lay outside the gene matches. As DNA, the CDR3 is TGTGCCAGTACCATGACAGGGCAAGGAGTTAACAATGAGCAGTTCTTC. It specifies CASTMTGQGVNNEQFF.

The J gene is TRBJ2-1, the V gene TRBV2; perhaps TRBD2 as D (5 bases). From germline, CDR1 is SNHLY and CDR2 FYNNEI. Between the trimmed V and J ends, which lost 8 bases and 2 bases, there was a span of 13 bases. The CDR3 sequence is 14 residues long. The CDR3 DNA follows: TGTGCCAGCCGACCGGACTTTCCCTACAATGAGCAGTTCTTC. Amino acid sequence: CASRPDFPYNEQFF.

V and J are TRBV28 and TRBJ2-1; 8 bases map to TRBD2. V shed 5 bases and J 4 bases; nucleotides not matched to a gene: 19. Germline V CDR1 and CDR2: MDHEN, SYDVKM. The CDR3 loop spans 19 amino acids. CDR3 DNA sequence: TGTGCCAGCAGTGCCCTACTAGCGGAGACCGGCTTCGAGTACAATGAGCAGTTCTTC. Translating gives CASSALLAETGFEYNEQFF.

The chain uses TRBV27 and TRBJ2-7; weak D call: TRBD2 (6 bases). The V gene's germline CDR1 is MNHEY and CDR2 SMNVEV (reference sequence). The V and J ends lost 5 bases and 2 bases respectively, with 16 bases between them. The length of the CDR3 is 15 residues. In nucleotides, the CDR3 is TGTGCCAGCAGTCACGCTAGCGAACCAGCCTACGAGCAGTACTTC. Amino acid sequence: CASSHASEPAYEQYF.

This clone was seen only once. The chain uses TRBV21-1 and TRBJ1-5. TRBV21-1 represents a pseudogene. This CDR3 is 13 amino acids long. CDR3: CASTQEGGQPQHF. The DNA of the CDR3 is TGTGCCAGCACCCAAGAGGGGGGTCAGCCCCAGCATTTT.

The rearrangement uses TRBV21-1 and TRBJ1-4. TRBV21-1 is assigned pseudogene status. The CDR3 is 16 residues long. This CDR3 is CASSKLGGRGLEKLFF. CDR3 nucleotide sequence: TGTGCCAGCAGCAAACTAGGAGGGAGAGGACTTGAAAAACTGTTTTTT.

This sequence joins TRBV7-2 and TRBJ2-2, with unresolved D. The CDR3 covers 15 residues. Germline CDR1 reads SGHTA; CDR2 reads FQGNSA. The V and J ends lost 6 bases and 4 bases respectively, with 15 bases between them. CDR3 sequence: CASSYVGPSTGELFF. CDR3 coding DNA: TGTGCCAGCAGTTACGTCGGCCCGAGCACCGGGGAGCTGTTTTTT. Full variable domain (remainder filled in from reference TRBV7-2 and TRBJ2-2): GAGVSQSPSNKVTEKGKDVELRCDPISGHTALYWYRQSLGQGLEFLIYFQGNSAPDKSGLPSDRFSAERTGGSVSTLTIQRTQQEDSAVYLCASSYVGPSTGELFFGEGSRLTVL.

This sequence joins TRBV4-3 and TRBJ2-2; the D gene could be TRBD1 or TRBD2 (5 bases each). Per germline, CDR1 LGHNA and CDR2 YSLEER. CDR3 length: 18 residues. Trimming cost V 1 base and J 4 bases, with 19 bases left between them. CDR3 DNA: TGCGCCAGCAGCCAAGGACCCCACGGGACGCAAAGCACCGGGGAGCTGTTTTTT. Translation gives CASSQGPHGTQSTGELFF.

This sequence joins TRBV28 and TRBJ1-3, with 10 bases aligning to TRBD1. The germline gives CDR1 MDHEN, CDR2 SYDVKM. The CDR3 covers 17 residues. The V and J ends lost 3 bases and 8 bases, in that order; junction bases with no gene match: 13. The CDR3 coding sequence is TGTGCCAGCAGTTTCTACTCCCCGGACAGGGGGATAGACACCATATATTTT. Encoded protein: CASSFYSPDRGIDTIYF.

CDR3 DNA: TGTGCCATCAGTGATGTGGGCGTAGGAGTCGAAGGCTACACCTTC. This gives the protein CAISDVGVGVEGYTF. The chain uses TRBV10-3 and TRBJ1-2; D is uncertain. Trimming left V 3 bases short and J 8 bases short, with 19 bases between. The CDR3 sequence is 15 residues long. Germline V gene sequence: CDR1 ENHRY, CDR2 SYGVKD.

This clone was recorded only once. The chain couples TRBV5-1 to TRBJ2-4; a possible D gene is TRBD2 (5 bases). The CDR3 consists of 15 residues. Germline lookup yields CDR1 SGHRS and CDR2 YFSETQ. V dropped 4 bases and J dropped 8 bases, with 19 bases sitting between them. The CDR3 sequence: CASSPRGYVVDIQYF. The CDR3 DNA sequence: TGCGCCAGCAGCCCTCGGGGATACGTTGTAGACATTCAGTACTTC.

CDR3 residues: CASRGSGSPGELFF. DNA of the CDR3: TGTGCCAGCAGAGGTAGCGGGAGCCCCGGGGAGCTGTTTTTT. The genes are TRBV27 and TRBJ2-2; 9 nucleotides line up with TRBD2. The CDR3 totals 14 residues. The J segment lost 6 bases and the V segment lost 6 bases, leaving 5 bases of the junction unmatched. The germline CDR1 and CDR2 sequences are MNHEY and SMNVEV (reference sequence).

V gene TRBV5-4 combines with J gene TRBJ2-7, with D perhaps matching TRBD2 (6 bases). Between the trimmed V and J ends, which lost 4 bases and 2 bases, there was a span of 16 bases. Per the germline V gene, CDR1 is SGHNT and CDR2 is YYREEE (reference sequence). The CDR3 is made up of 15 amino acids. The CDR3 loop reads CASSPPGRGTYEQYF. The CDR3 nucleotides are TGTGCCAGCAGCCCCCCCGGGAGAGGAACCTACGAGCAGTACTTC.

The chain recombines TRBV10-2 with TRBJ2-1; 11 bases map to TRBD2. Germline CDR1 WSHSY, CDR2 SAAADI. After removal of 2 bases from V and 3 bases from J, the junction contained 9 bases not matched to a gene. This CDR3 has 18 amino acids. As DNA, the CDR3 is TGCGCCAGCAGTGAGACTAGCGGGGGCCACTATTTCTACAATGAGCAGTTCTTC. Its translation is CASSETSGGHYFYNEQFF.

The chain is built from TRBV15 and TRBJ2-3; D is perhaps TRBD2 (5 bases). V lost 3 bases and J 2 bases, leaving 18 bases between the germline ends. The germline CDR1 and CDR2 sequences are LNHNV and YYDKDF (reference sequence). This CDR3 region has 17 residues. The CDR3 nucleotides are TGTGCCACCAGCAGGGCTCCTGAGGGCTACGACACAGATACGCAGTATTTT. It codes for CATSRAPEGYDTDTQYF.

The V and J genes are TRBV7-8 and TRBJ2-3; D is uncertain. CDR3 length: 18 residues. Trimming stripped 2 bases from V and 0 bases from J, with 18 bases between. CDR1 and CDR2 (germline): SGHVS, FQNEAQ. The chain's CDR3 is CASSLSSSGPRSTDTQYF. CDR3 coding DNA: TGTGCCAGCAGCTTATCGAGTTCCGGACCTAGAAGCACAGATACGCAGTATTTT. The full variable domain, in which reference TRBV7-8 and TRBJ2-3 provide the parts outside the CDR3, is GAGVSQSPRYKVAKRGQDVALRCDPISGHVSLFWYQQALGQGPEFLTYFQNEAQLDKSGLPSDRFFAERPEGSVSTLKIQRTQQEDSAVYLCASSLSSSGPRSTDTQYFGPGTRLTVL.

The CDR3 nucleotides are TGTGCCAGCAGTTTAGAGGGGTACACCGGGGAGCTGTTTTTT. Its protein is CASSLEGYTGELFF. V gene TRBV27 combines with J gene TRBJ2-2; D tentatively fits TRBD1 or TRBD2 (5 bases each). The V gene lost 2 bases and the J gene lost 3 bases, with 7 bases spanning the gap. Germline V gene sequence: CDR1 MNHEY, CDR2 SMNVEV (reference sequence). The CDR3 runs 14 residues.

The chain joins TRBV9 to TRBJ2-3; TRBD2 agrees at 7 bases. From germline, CDR1 is SGDLS and CDR2 YYNGEE. J lost 2 bases, V lost 4 bases, and 10 bases had no gene match. The CDR3 sequence is 16 residues long. The DNA for the CDR3 is TGTGCCAGCAGCTCTGTGCGGGAGTTGGACACAGATACGCAGTATTTT. It specifies CASSSVRELDTDTQYF. The complete variable domain, with remaining parts taken from reference TRBV9 and TRBJ2-3, reads DSGVTQTPKHLITATGQRVTLRCSPRSGDLSVYWYQQSLDQGLQFLIQYYNGEERAKGNILERFSAQQFPDLHSELNLSSLELGDSALYFCASSSVRELDTDTQYFGPGTRLTVL.

The chain carries TRBV19 and TRBJ2-7; TRBD1 aligns across 10 bases. The CDR3 runs to 14 residues. Germline CDR1 LNHDA, CDR2 SQIVND (reference sequence). The junction had 10 bases not matched to a gene; V was cut back by 8 bases and J by 6 bases. The CDR3 DNA sequence: TGTGCCAGTTCTCCCGGGACAGGGGCCCGCGAGCAGTACTTC. It translates to CASSPGTGAREQYF.

In this sample, this clone turned up a few times. The rearrangement uses TRBV11-2 and TRBJ1-1; 11 positions agree with TRBD1. Germline trimming cut 0 bases from V and 6 bases from J; bases unmatched to any gene: 6. The V gene's germline CDR1 is SGHAT and CDR2 FQNNGV. This CDR3 has 16 amino acids. CDR3 protein: CASSLEVGQGDAEAFF. CDR3 DNA: TGTGCCAGCAGCTTAGAGGTGGGACAGGGGGACGCTGAAGCTTTCTTT. Drawing the rest from reference TRBV11-2 and TRBJ1-1, the complete variable domain is EAGVAQSPRYKIIEKRQSVAFWCNPISGHATLYWYQQILGQGPKLLIQFQNNGVVDDSQLPKDRFSAERLKGVDSTLKIQPAKLEDSAVYLCASSLEVGQGDAEAFFGQGTRLTVV.

The chain carries TRBV6-5 and TRBJ2-7; D is uncertain. Trimming left V 1 base short and J 0 bases short, with 10 bases between. From germline, CDR1 is MNHEY and CDR2 SVGAGI. CDR3 length: 15 amino acids. The CDR3 protein is CASSYYSSSSYEQYF. In DNA, the CDR3 is TGTGCCAGCAGTTACTACTCCTCGAGCTCCTACGAGCAGTACTTC.

The chain uses TRBV15 and TRBJ1-5; D gene uncertain. The V end was cut by 2 bases, the J end by 0 bases, with 14 bases between. The CDR3 sequence is 17 residues long. Germline V gene data show CDR1 as LNHNV and CDR2 as YYDKDF (reference sequence). The CDR3: CATSRRKEKYSNQPQHF. CDR3 bases: TGTGCCACCAGCAGACGCAAAGAGAAATATAGCAATCAGCCCCAGCATTTT. The full variable domain, in which reference TRBV15 and TRBJ1-5 provide the parts outside the CDR3, is DAMVIQNPRYQVTQFGKPVTLSCSQTLNHNVMYWYQQKSSQAPKLLFHYYDKDFNNEADTPDNFQSRRPNTSFCFLDIRSPGLGDTAMYLCATSRRKEKYSNQPQHFGDGTRLSIL.

The chain has TRBV7-9 and TRBJ1-5; 7 positions agree with TRBD1. The CDR3 is 14 residues long. Germline V gene sequence: CDR1 SEHNR, CDR2 FQNEAQ (reference sequence). V was pared by 3 bases and J by 5 bases, with 4 bases of the junction left unmatched. CDR3 protein: CASSLGQSDQPQHF. CDR3 nucleotides: TGTGCCAGCAGCTTGGGACAGTCGGATCAGCCCCAGCATTTT. Full variable domain (outside the CDR3, taken from reference TRBV7-9 and TRBJ1-5): DTGVSQNPRHKITKRGQNVTFRCDPISEHNRLYWYRQTLGQGPEFLTYFQNEAQLEKSRLLSDRFSAERPKGSFSTLEIQRTEQGDSAMYLCASSLGQSDQPQHFGDGTRLSIL.

The rearrangement links TRBV7-2 to TRBJ2-6; unclear D gene. The CDR3 sequence is 14 residues long. V was trimmed by 2 bases and J by 0 bases, leaving 2 bases between them. The germline CDR1 and CDR2 sequences are SGHTA and FQGNSA. In DNA form, the CDR3 reads TGTGCCAGCAGCTTAAGCTCTGGGGCCAACGTCCTGACTTTC. Residues: CASSLSSGANVLTF.